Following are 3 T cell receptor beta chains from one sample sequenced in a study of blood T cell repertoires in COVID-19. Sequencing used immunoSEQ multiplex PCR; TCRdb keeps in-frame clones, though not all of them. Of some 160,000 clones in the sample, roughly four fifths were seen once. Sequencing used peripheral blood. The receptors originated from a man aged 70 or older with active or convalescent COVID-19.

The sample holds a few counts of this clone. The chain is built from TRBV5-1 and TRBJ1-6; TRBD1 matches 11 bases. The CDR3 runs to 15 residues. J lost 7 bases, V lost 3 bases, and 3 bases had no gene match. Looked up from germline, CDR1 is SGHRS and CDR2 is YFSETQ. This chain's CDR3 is CASSWGQGGNSPLHF. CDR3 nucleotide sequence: TGCGCCAGCAGCTGGGGACAGGGGGGAAATTCACCCCTCCACTTT.

The CDR3 spells CASSYGGPGDFFGGIQYF. The CDR3 DNA reads TGTGCCAGCAGTTACGGGGGACCGGGAGATTTCTTTGGGGGAATTCAGTACTTC. The V and J genes are TRBV6-2 or TRBV6-3 and TRBJ2-4; weak D call: TRBD2 (6 bases). The germline CDR1 and CDR2 sequences are MNHEY and SVGEGT. Trimming left V 2 bases short and J 10 bases short, with 27 bases between. This CDR3 is built from 18 residues.

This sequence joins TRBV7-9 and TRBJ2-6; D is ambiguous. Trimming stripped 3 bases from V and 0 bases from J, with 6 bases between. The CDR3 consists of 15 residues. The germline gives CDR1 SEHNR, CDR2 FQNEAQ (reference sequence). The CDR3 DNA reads TGTGCCAGCAGCTTTCCGAGCTCTGGGGCCAACGTCCTGACTTTC. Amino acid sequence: CASSFPSSGANVLTF.